The next 2 T cell receptor beta chains were all read from a single sample in a study of early T cells in non-severe SARS-CoV-2 infection. TCRdb re-analysed the 5' RACE reads in MiXCR, keeping a single row per CDR3 protein. The sample yields 25,000 to 35,000 distinct CDR3 sequences, less than 6% seen once. This specimen was whole blood, taken at baseline. The source is an adult who was a healthcare worker with PCR-confirmed SARS-CoV-2 infection or an uninfected control (not recorded which).

This clonotype appeared many times. The chain recombines TRBV6-6 with TRBJ2-4; TRBD1 might be the D (6 bases). Germline V gene lookup returns CDR1 MNHNY and CDR2 SVGAGI (reference sequence). The CDR3 sequence is 13 residues long. Between the trimmed V and J ends, which lost 4 bases and 8 bases, there was a span of 12 bases. In nucleotides, the CDR3 is TGTGCCAGCAGTTTAAGGGGGTCGGACATTCAGTACTTC. Amino acid sequence: CASSLRGSDIQYF.

This clonotype has ten or more counts. The chain links TRBV24-1 to TRBJ2-5; D gene unclear. V was trimmed by 9 bases and J by 0 bases, leaving 10 bases between them. This CDR3 comprises 13 residues. CDR1 and CDR2 from the germline V gene are KGHDR and SFDVKD. DNA for the CDR3: TGTGCCACCCTTGGCAGCTACCAAGAGACCCAGTACTTC. This gives the protein CATLGSYQETQYF.